Given below is one T cell receptor beta chain in context. This clonotype was observed a few times. The clone's antigen remains unknown. No much larger clonotype is one base removed from it; base qualities were not supplied. This entry is derived from a study of human T cells and chemical hapten exposure (dated by TCRdb to 2020 to 2023). Regarding the study in general: For sensitization, 2% DPC in acetone was applied to a 2 cm by 2 cm area of upper inner arm skin. Libraries were pooled for sequencing, and variation in per-sample TCR yields was attributed mainly to small differences in library volumes within the pool. Weekly therapeutic DPC doses were additionally applied to the scalp of patients throughout the roughly 23-week study period. Most of the patients in the cohort were female, and the cohort covered alopecia areata with under or over 50% scalp involvement, alopecia totalis and alopecia universalis. Patch testing was performed on the upper back with Finn chambers containing 0.01% DPC, and the patch tests were scored after 6 days according to International Contact Dermatitis Research Group standards. Patient blood was sampled pre-sensitization (week 0) and at 2, 6 and about 24 weeks after DPC sensitization. This study followed changes in the peripheral blood TCR repertoire in vivo during primary and secondary sensitization of alopecia patients to the hapten diphenylcyclopropenone (DPC). Blood for TCR sequencing was provided by twenty-nine alopecia patients at one to four time points (pre-sensitization, 2, 6 and 24 weeks). Overall results and qualifications from the work: Compared with pre-sensitization or healthy control sets, expanded TCRs formed significantly more large CDR3 similarity clusters, which is consistent with antigen-driven responses. All patients had alopecia, a presumed autoimmune disease, so their immune response might differ from that of healthy individuals. DPC sensitization did not change the number of TCRs with a frequency above 1 in 1000, and there was no evidence of changes in global repertoire structure. After repeated subsampling, the strength of the expansion versus patch-test correlation and the threshold at which it became significant changed. Patch test score was positively correlated with the number of PT1 expanded TCRs, with significance at thresholds 8, 16 and 32 but not at 4.

Reading the label with the study, this specimen's time point is: pre-sensitization, week 0. Per the publication, the treatment or condition label means: therapeutic diphenylcyclopropenone sensitization with weekly scalp DPC. At each patch-test visit, blood was drawn before the patch test was applied. Patients were eligible if aged 18 to 70, diagnosed with alopecia and judged suitable for DPC therapy, and pregnant patients were excluded. Total RNA was extracted from unfractionated whole blood that had been collected in Tempus Blood RNA tubes. The library was generated by RACE. TCRdb names NextSeq 500 as the instrument used. During library preparation, unique molecular identifiers were attached to individual cDNA molecules so that TCRs could be counted quantitatively and reproducibly. For every blood RNA sample, sequencing covered both the TCR alpha and TCR beta chains. Under the source paper's analysis protocol: A median of around 100,000 TCRs per sample was observed, with a range of about 23,224 to 690,600. V, J and CDR3 annotation of the TCR reads was carried out using the Decombinator software suite. For the PS versus PT1 abundance plots, all samples were subsampled to the same number of TCRs (28,000). TCRs were defined as expanded if absent before sensitization and observed at least eight times at the 2-week time point. TCRdb took the public reads, trimmed them with fastp at Q25, ran MiXCR for clone calling and kept in-frame beta chains. Every entry covers one CDR3 protein and lists the most common genes and DNA from its rows. In this record, the V and J calls reflect TCRdb's handling and not the investigators' own analysis. This sample gives about 98,000 distinct CDR3 sequences in total; 10% to 11% of them show up just once. Under 4% of the sample rests with the top ten.

Taken from the germline V gene, the CDR1 and CDR2 loops are SNHLY and FYNNEI. Unmatched junction bases come to 6, with V trimmed by 2 bases and J by 4 bases. Including cysteine and phenylalanine, the CDR3 has 18 amino acids. Of the read, only the CDR3 DNA is kept; its 54 bases are in frame from base 1. This clonotype was obtained from an older woman with alopecia areata. Some clones in this sample may be carry-over from other donors' samples. The chain was built from TRBV2 and TRBJ2-2, with 14 bases matching TRBD2. The sequenced sample was whole blood, obtained in connection with sensitization to the hapten diphenylcyclopropenone (DPC). The DNA is TGTGCCAGCAGTGAATGGGGACTAGCGGGGGAGATCACCGGGGAGCTGTTTTTT. This yields the protein CASSEWGLAGEITGELFF.